Listed below are T cell receptor beta chains from one sample, sequenced in a study of shared clonotypes between healthy human individuals. The method was immunoSEQ multiplex PCR; TCRdb's version includes in-frame clones alone and lacks a portion of them. The sample gives about 1.5 million clones, roughly 98% of which show up once; 0.4% to 0.55% is in the top ten. Sequenced input: naive CD4+ T cells sorted from blood. These receptors originate from a man aged 25 to 40 in good health. Each CDR3 is given with its conserved first and last residue.

V gene	J gene	CDR3 protein
TRBV29-1	TRBJ2-7	CSVEGMTGIDEQYF
TRBV19	TRBJ2-2	CASSIIRGAGELFF
TRBV5-1	TRBJ2-2	CASSPRDRVFPGELFF
TRBV4-3	TRBJ1-1	CASSQDSSSTGTEAFF
TRBV4-1	TRBJ2-1	CASSQAKPIDGVEQFF
TRBV11-2	TRBJ1-5	CASSSHYGQRRNQPQHF
TRBV10-3	TRBJ2-1	CATGSSSYNEQFF
TRBV27	TRBJ2-7	CASRFHSHGAYEQYF
TRBV11-2	TRBJ2-4	CASSPGGNIQYF
TRBV6-6	TRBJ2-1	CASSSPTRTRFNEQFF
TRBV18	TRBJ1-1	CASSHGQEEAFF
TRBV15	TRBJ2-7	CATSARTRERVCDEQYF
TRBV28	TRBJ2-1	CASSPQRETYNEQFF
TRBV18	TRBJ2-7	CASSPLGRADEQYF
TRBV6-9	TRBJ2-6	CASSYEKSHRANVLTF
TRBV4-1	TRBJ1-1	CASSQLGTLAEAFF
TRBV5-7	TRBJ1-2	CASSRGQKYGYTF
TRBV5-4	TRBJ2-1	CASSSLANSYNEQFF
TRBV5-1	TRBJ2-1	CASSLVGSSYNEQFF
TRBV14	TRBJ2-2	CASSQVGRGHTGELFF
TRBV11-2	TRBJ2-5	CASRRLAGPRETQYF
TRBV7-2	TRBJ1-5	CASSQSPDPSFYPQHF
TRBV6-1	TRBJ2-7	CATHRAGTSYEQYF
TRBV7-2	TRBJ2-1	CASSLAASAYINEQFF
TRBV27	TRBJ2-1	CASSLLGGSGYYNEQFF
TRBV6-1	TRBJ1-1	CASQRKGASDTEAFF
TRBV4-1	TRBJ2-5	CASRHSGSGETQYF
TRBV6-5	TRBJ1-3	CATARWSGNTIYF
TRBV2	TRBJ2-3	CASSLLVSTDTQYF
TRBV28	TRBJ1-4	CASGQGSEKLFF
TRBV5-1	TRBJ1-1	CASSSGQKVDTEAFF
TRBV19	TRBJ2-7	CASSRRPWYEQYF
TRBV5-5	TRBJ2-7	CASSWDPGYEQYF
TRBV28	TRBJ2-3	CASTIAGVGGTDTQYF
TRBV6-5	TRBJ1-3	CASSRDGISGNTIYF
TRBV10-3	TRBJ2-3	CAIKVDSTDTQYF
TRBV19	TRBJ1-1	CASSMGKENTEAFF
TRBV7-7	TRBJ2-5	CASSYRTDGPEDF
TRBV21-1	TRBJ2-2	CASSATTVSNTGELFF
TRBV9	TRBJ1-2	CASSAHRAVYGYTF
TRBV6-1	TRBJ2-7	CASSEIPSSVEQYF
TRBV5-6	TRBJ2-7	CASSLAGNYEQYF
TRBV5-1	TRBJ2-7	CASLPGTSGNSYEQYF
TRBV27	TRBJ1-5	CASSSFTRQGASQPQHF
TRBV7-2	TRBJ2-1	CASSLEIISSYNEQFF
TRBV12-5	TRBJ2-7	CASDKCTGWIRGPAFYEQYF
TRBV4-1	TRBJ2-5	CASSQPPTRETQYF
TRBV5-4	TRBJ2-1	CASSHGLAGDVDEQFF
TRBV2	TRBJ2-5	CASSVAAHLAPYQETQYF
TRBV5-1	TRBJ1-1	CASSLLGQENTEAFF